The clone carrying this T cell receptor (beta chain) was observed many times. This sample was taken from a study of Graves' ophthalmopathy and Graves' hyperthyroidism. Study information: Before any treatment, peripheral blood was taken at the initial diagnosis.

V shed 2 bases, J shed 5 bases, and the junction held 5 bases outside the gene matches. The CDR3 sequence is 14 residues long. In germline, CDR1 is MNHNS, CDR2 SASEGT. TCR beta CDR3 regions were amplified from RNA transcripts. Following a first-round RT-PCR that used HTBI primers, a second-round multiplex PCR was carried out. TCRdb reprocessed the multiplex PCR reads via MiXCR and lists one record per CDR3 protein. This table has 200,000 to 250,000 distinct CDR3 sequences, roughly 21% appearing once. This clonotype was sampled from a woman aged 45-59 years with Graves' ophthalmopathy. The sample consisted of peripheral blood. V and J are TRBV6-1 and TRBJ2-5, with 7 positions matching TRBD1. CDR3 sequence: CASSERTGPETQYF. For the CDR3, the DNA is TGTGCCAGCAGTGAACGGACAGGCCCGGAGACCCAGTACTTC.